Listed here is a single T cell receptor (beta chain). The antigen remains undetermined. This sample stems from a study of cytomegalovirus exposure and HLA in healthy donors. Study outcomes and limitations: Both high specificity and high sensitivity reportedly marked the classifier's diagnosis of cytomegalovirus status. TCR beta chains numbering 164 were designated cytomegalovirus-associated. Specificity for CMV antigens was confirmed in vitro for three of the CMV-associated chains.

Sequencing used immunoSEQ multiplex PCR; TCRdb keeps in-frame clones, though not all of them. This sample has about 280,000 clones, with about 86% found just once. The donors were in the roughly 120-subject validation cohort, distinct from the approximately 670-subject first cohort. There are 14 residues in the CDR3. Trimming pared 9 bases from V and 4 bases from J, leaving 16 bases between. Germline V gene data show CDR1 as MGHDK and CDR2 as SYGVNS. Sequenced input: PBMCs. The genes are TRBV25-1 and TRBJ1-5; D gene uncertain. The receptor comes from a woman under 30 in good health and CMV-seronegative. This CDR3 is CARRLPIVNQPQHF. The CDR3, as DNA: TGTGCCAGGAGGCTTCCGATAGTAAATCAGCCCCAGCATTTT.